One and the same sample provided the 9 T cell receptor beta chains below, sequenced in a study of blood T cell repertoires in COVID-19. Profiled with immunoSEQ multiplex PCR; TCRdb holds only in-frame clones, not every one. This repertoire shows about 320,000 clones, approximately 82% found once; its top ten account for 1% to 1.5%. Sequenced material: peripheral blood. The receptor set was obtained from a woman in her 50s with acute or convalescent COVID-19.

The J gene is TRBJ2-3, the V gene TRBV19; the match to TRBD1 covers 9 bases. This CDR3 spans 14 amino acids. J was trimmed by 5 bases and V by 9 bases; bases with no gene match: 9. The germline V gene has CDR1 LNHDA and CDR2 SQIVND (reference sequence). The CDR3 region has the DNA TGTGCCAGCACCGGGACAGGGTTAAAAGATACGCAGTATTTT. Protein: CASTGTGLKDTQYF.

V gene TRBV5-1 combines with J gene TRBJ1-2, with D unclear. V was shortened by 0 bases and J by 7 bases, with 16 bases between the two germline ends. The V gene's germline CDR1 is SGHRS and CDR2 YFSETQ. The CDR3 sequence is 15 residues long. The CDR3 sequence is CASSLVGGPGGGYTF. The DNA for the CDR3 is TGCGCCAGCAGCTTGGTAGGCGGCCCGGGAGGTGGCTACACCTTC. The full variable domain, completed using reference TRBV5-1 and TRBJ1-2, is KAGVTQTPRYLIKTRGQQVTLSCSPISGHRSVSWYQQTPGQGLQFLFEYFSETQRNKGNFPGRFSGRQFSNSRSEMNVSTLELGDSALYLCASSLVGGPGGGYTFGSGTRLTVV.

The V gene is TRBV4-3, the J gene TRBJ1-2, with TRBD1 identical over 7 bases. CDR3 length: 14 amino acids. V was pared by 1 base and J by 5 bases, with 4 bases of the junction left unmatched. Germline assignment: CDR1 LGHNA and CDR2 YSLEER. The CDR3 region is CASSQGSGGYGYTF. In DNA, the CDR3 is TGCGCCAGCAGCCAAGGTTCAGGGGGGTATGGCTACACCTTC.

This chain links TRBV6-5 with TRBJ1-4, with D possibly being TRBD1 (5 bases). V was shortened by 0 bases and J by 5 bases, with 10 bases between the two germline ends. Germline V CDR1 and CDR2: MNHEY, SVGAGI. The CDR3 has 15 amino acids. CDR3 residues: CASSYSGTQNEKLFF. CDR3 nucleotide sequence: TGTGCCAGCAGTTACTCCGGGACTCAGAATGAAAAACTGTTTTTT.

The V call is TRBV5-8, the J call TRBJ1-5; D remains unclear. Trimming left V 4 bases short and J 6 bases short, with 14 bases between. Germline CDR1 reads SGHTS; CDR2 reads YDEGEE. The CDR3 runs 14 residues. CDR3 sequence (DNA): TGTGCCAGCAGCCCAAGGGCGGGGAGTCAGCCCCAGCATTTT. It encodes CASSPRAGSQPQHF.

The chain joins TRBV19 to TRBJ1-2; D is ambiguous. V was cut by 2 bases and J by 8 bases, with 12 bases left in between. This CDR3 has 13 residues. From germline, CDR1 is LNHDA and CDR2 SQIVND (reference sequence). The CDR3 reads CASSIMPSWGYTF. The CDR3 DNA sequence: TGTGCCAGTAGTATAATGCCTAGTTGGGGCTACACCTTC.

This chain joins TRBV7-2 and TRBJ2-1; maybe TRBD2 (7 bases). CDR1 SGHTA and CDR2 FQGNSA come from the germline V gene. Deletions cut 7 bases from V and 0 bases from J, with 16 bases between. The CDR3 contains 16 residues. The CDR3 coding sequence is TGTGCCAGCACCTGGTGGGGGGGCAGCTCCTACAATGAGCAGTTCTTC. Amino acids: CASTWWGGSSYNEQFF. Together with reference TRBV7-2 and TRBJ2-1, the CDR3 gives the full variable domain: GAGVSQSPSNKVTEKGKDVELRCDPISGHTALYWYRQSLGQGLEFLIYFQGNSAPDKSGLPSDRFSAERTGGSVSTLTIQRTQQEDSAVYLCASTWWGGSSYNEQFFGPGTRLTVL.

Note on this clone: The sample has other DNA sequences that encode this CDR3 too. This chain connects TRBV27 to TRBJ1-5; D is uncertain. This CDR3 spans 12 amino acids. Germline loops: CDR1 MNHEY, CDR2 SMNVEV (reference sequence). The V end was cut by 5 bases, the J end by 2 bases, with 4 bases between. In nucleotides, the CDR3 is TGTGCCAGCAGTCGAGGCAATCAGCCCCAGCATTTT. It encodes CASSRGNQPQHF.

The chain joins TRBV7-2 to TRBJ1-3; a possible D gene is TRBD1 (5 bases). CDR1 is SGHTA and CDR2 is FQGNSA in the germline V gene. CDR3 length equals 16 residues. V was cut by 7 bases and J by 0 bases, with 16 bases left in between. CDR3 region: CASTTPTGLSGNTIYF. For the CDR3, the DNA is TGTGCCAGCACGACCCCTACAGGTCTCTCTGGAAACACCATATATTTT.